This T cell receptor beta chain was retrieved from a study of shared clonotypes between healthy human individuals (dated by TCRdb to about 2020). The study in broad terms: The cohort comprised a couple of women and three men aged 18 to 49 years. To increase sequencing depth and limit assay-specific biases, TCR repertoire library preparation and sequencing were carried out by different laboratories using diverse techniques. The study deeply sequenced blood TCR repertoires of five healthy adults to estimate repertoire size and the extent of clonotype sharing between individuals. For each donor, CD4 naive and CD4 memory were each run on three plates, CD8 naive on two plates, and CD8 memory on one plate. Per donor, leukapheresis produced somewhere between about 0.94 and 9.5 billion PBMCs. The paper's findings and limits, for the study overall: Pairwise subsampling indicated that sequencing depth was expected to affect the degree of clonotype sharing among donors. Estimated clonotype richness was generally larger for naive than for memory subsets. Clonotypes shared by all four sorted-subset donors showed higher generation probabilities than non-shared clonotypes. When a handful of donors were compared, the shared fraction of clonotypes was about 5% for naive CD4, around 4% for naive CD8, more than 2% for memory CD4, and less than 0.5% for memory CD8. The small number of donors limited the genetic and exposure-history diversity represented. Only blood was sampled, and tissue TCR repertoires likely differ from those in blood. Incomplete sequencing was indicated by rarefaction of sorted-subset datasets, despite the large sequencing depth.

CDR1 SGHRS and CDR2 YFSETQ were looked up in the germline V gene. Counted from cysteine to phenylalanine, this CDR3 has 14 amino acids. The read is trimmed to its CDR3 DNA, 42 bases read in frame from base 1. The junction shows trimming of 4 bases on V and 5 bases on J, and the gene matches do not reach 8 bases of it. Remarks on this clone: Its recognized antigen is unknown. Base qualities are missing; no much larger clone stands one base away.

TCR CDR3 regions were amplified from genomic DNA by multiplex PCR using the deep immunoSEQ assay. Extracted genomic DNA from each cell subset was spread evenly across all wells of several immunoSEQ 96-well plates, with each plate serving as a replicate. For sorted subsets, about 200 ng genomic DNA, equal to about 30,000 T cell genomes, was loaded into each replicate PCR. Purified libraries were measured with a Qubit 3.0 fluorometer, size-checked on a Bioanalyzer 2100, and measured again with the KAPA Library Quantification kit. Every immunoSEQ 96-well plate was sequenced on a dedicated single-read 150-cycle Illumina NextSeq 550 flow cell. The authors processed their data as follows. Because the immunoSEQ output included only junctional sequences and no quality scores, the filtering could not be the same as the filtering used for full-length reads. To assign V/J genes and CDR3, sequences were annotated against IMGT germline references using PyIR, a Python wrapper for IgBLAST v1.9. Reads with weak V/J assignments (E-value above 1e-6), missing CDR3, stop codons, out-of-frame junctions, or ambiguous translated residues were removed. A V3J clonotype was defined by an identical inferred V gene, J gene, and CDR3 amino acid sequence. Percentage overlap between repertoires was computed as shared unique clonotypes divided by the size of the smaller repertoire. RTK rarefaction, the Chao1 estimator, and Recon v2.1 estimates of unobserved clonotypes were used to assess repertoire richness. Generation probabilities for all TCRbeta clonotypes obtained by the gDNA method from a few donors were computed using OLGA. TCRdb took this table from immuneACCESS and kept in-frame rearrangements with V and J called. Such tables lack part of the clones; where checked against another copy, unresolved V genes explain under half of the gap, and the rest is unexplained. V, J and clone size are those of that table, while D and trimming were read from the DNA. This sample lists millions of clones; 90% to 95% were detected once. The top ten clonotypes cover approximately 0.4% of the sample.

The donors were healthy, HIV-negative adults who had no recently reported acute infections or vaccinations. Only Caucasian adults living in Nashville, Tennessee, USA were represented among the donors. CD4+ T cells were enriched by magnetic negative selection, after which naive cells were positively selected on CD45RA and the negative fraction was taken as the memory subset. Blood was collected by leukapheresis, and PBMCs were isolated by Ficoll-Histopaque density gradient centrifugation and then cryopreserved in liquid nitrogen vapor phase. Analytical flow cytometry was used to check the purity and quantity of each magnetically sorted T cell population. Genomic DNA was isolated from each sorted fraction and quantified by UV absorbance on a Nanodrop 2000c.

The sequenced sample was naive CD4+ T cells from PBMCs. In light of the paper, this sample's cell subset or site label describes: CD45RA+ positively selected. This sequence was found in a man between 18 and 29 years old in good health. Some clones in this sample may be carry-over from other donors' samples. This chain joins TRBV5-1 to TRBJ2-7, with TRBD1 identical over 8 junction bases. The CDR3 has the sequence CASSPLDRGHEQYF. The DNA sequence reads TGCGCCAGCAGCCCTCTTGACAGGGGCCACGAGCAGTACTTC.